The 23 T cell receptor beta chains below were found in one sample sequenced in a study of cytomegalovirus exposure and HLA in healthy donors. The study ran its PCR with 60 Vbeta and 13 Jbeta primers. Produced via immunoSEQ multiplex PCR; TCRdb's table is partial and in-frame only. The sample has over 150,000 clones, around 76% seen once; the top ten hold 1.3% to 1.5%. Sequenced material: PBMCs. The receptors here all came from a man in his 60s in good health and CMV-seronegative.

The chain uses TRBV2 and TRBJ2-7, with 8 bases that match TRBD1. The CDR3 is made up of 14 amino acids. V lost 3 bases to trimming and J lost 6 bases; unmatched junction nucleotides: 7. Germline CDR1 and CDR2: SNHLY and FYNNEI. The CDR3 DNA is TGTGCCAGCAGTGACCTAGACAGGGGAGGCGAGCAGTACTTC. Its translation: CASSDLDRGGEQYF. The full variable domain, in which reference TRBV2 and TRBJ2-7 provide the parts outside the CDR3, is EPEVTQTPSHQVTQMGQEVILRCVPISNHLYFYWYRQILGQKVEFLVSFYNNEISEKSEIFDDQFSVERPDGSNFTLKIRSTKLEDSAMYFCASSDLDRGGEQYFGPGTRLTVT.

The chain recombines TRBV9 with TRBJ2-2; D is ambiguous. The CDR3 is 14 amino acids. Per germline, CDR1 SGDLS and CDR2 YYNGEE. V was shortened by 0 bases and J by 3 bases, with 6 bases between the two germline ends. The CDR3 loop reads CASSVDPYTGELFF. CDR3 sequence (DNA): TGTGCCAGCAGCGTAGATCCTTACACCGGGGAGCTGTTTTTT.

The V call is TRBV19, the J call TRBJ2-7, with D maybe TRBD1 (6 bases). The CDR3 has 14 amino acids. Germline CDR1 is LNHDA and CDR2 is SQIVND (reference sequence). V was clipped by 8 bases and J by 0 bases, with 14 bases between them. DNA of the CDR3: TGTGCCAGTCAATCGAGGGGACACTCCTACGAGCAGTACTTC. It is translated as CASQSRGHSYEQYF.

This chain uses TRBV7-8 with TRBJ1-5; possibly TRBD1 for D (5 bases). The V gene's germline CDR1 is SGHVS and CDR2 FQNEAQ. There are 16 residues in the CDR3. V lost 1 base, J lost 4 bases, and 14 bases lay in between. The CDR3 DNA is TGTGCCAGCAGCTTAGTCAGGACATCTCCTAATCAGCCCCAGCATTTT. Protein product: CASSLVRTSPNQPQHF.

This sequence joins TRBV4-1 and TRBJ2-7, with TRBD2 as a possible D gene (6 bases). V was pared by 4 bases and J by 2 bases, with 9 bases between. Germline-derived CDR1 and CDR2 are MGHRA and YSYEKL. There are 13 residues in the CDR3. DNA of the CDR3: TGCGCCAGCAGCCGCGGGGAGCCCTACGAGCAGTACTTC. This encodes CASSRGEPYEQYF.

CDR3 residues: CAWSVNRGIGANVLTF. CDR3 DNA sequence: TGTGCCTGGAGTGTAAACAGGGGCATTGGGGCCAACGTCCTGACTTTC. The V gene is TRBV30, the J gene TRBJ2-6; 7 nucleotides match TRBD1. This CDR3 spans 16 amino acids. Unmatched junction bases numbered 5, after V lost 0 bases and J lost 3 bases. From germline, CDR1 is GTSNPN and CDR2 SVGIG (reference sequence).

The chain links TRBV5-8 to TRBJ2-5; D might be TRBD2 (7 bases). The V gene's germline CDR1 is SGHTS and CDR2 YDEGEE. The germline V and J ends were trimmed by 4 bases and 5 bases, with 21 bases remaining between them. This CDR3 has 16 amino acids. DNA of the CDR3: TGTGCCAGCAGCCCGGGCGACAGGAGGGAGGGTGAGACCCAGTACTTC. This codes for CASSPGDRREGETQYF.

This clone was recorded a few times. V and J are TRBV9 and TRBJ2-3, with a weak D call TRBD1 (6 bases). In germline, CDR1 is SGDLS, CDR2 YYNGEE. There are 16 residues in the CDR3. The ends were cut back, 4 bases at V and 1 base at J, with 16 bases in the middle. CDR3 coding DNA: TGTGCCAGCAGCCTGCTCCCAGGGGCGGGCACAGATACGCAGTATTTT. It translates to CASSLLPGAGTDTQYF. Filled out from reference TRBV9 and TRBJ2-3, the complete variable domain reads DSGVTQTPKHLITATGQRVTLRCSPRSGDLSVYWYQQSLDQGLQFLIQYYNGEERAKGNILERFSAQQFPDLHSELNLSSLELGDSALYFCASSLLPGAGTDTQYFGPGTRLTVL.

The J gene is TRBJ2-5, the V gene TRBV5-4; 14 bases fit TRBD2. Germline V gene lookup returns CDR1 SGHNT and CDR2 YYREEE (reference sequence). The CDR3 length is 15 residues. The V segment lost 4 bases and the J segment 6 bases; nucleotides outside the gene matches: 5. The chain's CDR3 is CASSAGLAGAQTQYF. The CDR3 region has the DNA TGTGCCAGCAGCGCGGGACTAGCGGGGGCGCAGACCCAGTACTTC.

A note on this clone: A junction boundary mismatches the germline segment, possibly from a read error. The V call is TRBV10-1, the J call TRBJ2-7; no reliable D call. Germline lookup yields CDR1 WNHNN and CDR2 SYGVQD (reference sequence). The CDR3 runs 11 residues. CDR3 in amino acids: CASSESSEQYF. The DNA of the CDR3 is TGCGCCAGCAGTGAGTCCTCCGAGCAGTACTTC.

The rearrangement uses TRBV4-1 and TRBJ2-3; 9 nucleotides agree with TRBD2. Germline loops: CDR1 MGHRA, CDR2 YSYEKL. The CDR3 runs 16 residues. The trim removed 6 bases at V and 5 bases at J, leaving 12 bases unmatched. The CDR3 sequence: CASSRFGAGGRDTQYF. As DNA, the CDR3 is TGCGCCAGCAGTCGCTTCGGGGCGGGGGGGCGAGATACGCAGTATTTT.

The chain carries TRBV7-2 and TRBJ1-2, with D maybe TRBD1 (6 bases). V lost 5 bases and J 4 bases, leaving 14 bases between the germline ends. Germline V lookup: CDR1 SGHTA, CDR2 FQGNSA. The CDR3 extends over 14 amino acids. In nucleotides, the CDR3 is TGTGCCAGCAGCCAAAACCGGGACATCTATGGCTACACCTTC. Encoded protein: CASSQNRDIYGYTF.

The genes are TRBV7-2 and TRBJ2-7; D gene uncertain. The length of the CDR3 is 14 residues. Looked up from germline, CDR1 is SGHTA and CDR2 is FQGNSA. Trimming removed 1 base at V and 4 bases at J, with 11 bases between. DNA of the CDR3: TGTGCCAGCAGCTTAGAAGCGTTTCTTTACGAGCAGTACTTC. Protein: CASSLEAFLYEQYF. The entire variable domain, with the rest obtained from reference TRBV7-2 and TRBJ2-7, is as follows: GAGVSQSPSNKVTEKGKDVELRCDPISGHTALYWYRQSLGQGLEFLIYFQGNSAPDKSGLPSDRFSAERTGGSVSTLTIQRTQQEDSAVYLCASSLEAFLYEQYFGPGTRLTVT.

V is TRBV12-2 and J is TRBJ2-5; TRBD2 is taken as the D call from the table, unchecked against the DNA. TRBV12-2 is noted as a pseudogene. The CDR3 has 18 amino acids. Here the CDR3 DNA reads TGTGCAAGTCGCCCGACAACGACTAGCGGGGGGAGTGGAGAGACCCAGTACTTC. Its translation is CASRPTTTSGGSGETQYF.

The rearrangement joins TRBV7-9 to TRBJ2-1, with 8 bases fitting TRBD2. J lost 6 bases, V lost 3 bases, and 1 base had no gene match. CDR1 is SEHNR and CDR2 is FQNEAQ in the germline V gene (reference sequence). The CDR3 contains 13 residues. CDR3 nucleotide sequence: TGTGCCAGCAGCTTTAGCGGGGTCAATGAGCAGTTCTTC. This encodes CASSFSGVNEQFF.

The chain combines TRBV4-3 with TRBJ2-7; D unclear. Per the germline V gene, CDR1 is LGHNA and CDR2 is YSLEER. The CDR3 runs to 13 residues. V was shortened by 1 base and J by 7 bases, with 11 bases between the two germline ends. The CDR3 DNA is TGCGCCAGCAGCCAAGCCCGAGCGAGAGAGCAGTACTTC. Amino acids: CASSQARAREQYF.

This clone appeared once. The rearrangement uses TRBV4-2 and TRBJ1-3, with D tentatively TRBD1 (6 bases). V was clipped by 4 bases and J by 0 bases, with 10 bases between them. In germline, CDR1 is LGHNA, CDR2 YNFKEQ. This CDR3 is 15 amino acids long. CDR3 amino acids: CASSRDKNSGNTIYF. The CDR3, as DNA: TGTGCCAGCAGCCGGGACAAAAACTCTGGAAACACCATATATTTT.

The V call is TRBV30, the J call TRBJ2-7; D possibly uses TRBD1 or TRBD2 (6 bases each). The CDR3 sequence is 14 residues long. From germline, CDR1 is GTSNPN and CDR2 SVGIG (reference sequence). This CDR3 reads CAWGATGGPLEQYF. In DNA form, the CDR3 reads TGTGCTTGGGGGGCAACCGGGGGTCCCCTCGAGCAGTACTTC.

The gene calls are TRBV2 and TRBJ2-1, with 9 bases matching TRBD1. After removal of 6 bases from V and 1 base from J, the junction contained 4 bases not matched to a gene. This CDR3 has 15 residues. Per germline, CDR1 SNHLY and CDR2 FYNNEI. CDR3 bases: TGTGCCAGCAGGGGGACAGGGAGGTCCTACAATGAGCAGTTCTTC. This translates into CASRGTGRSYNEQFF.

The V call is TRBV5-6, the J call TRBJ1-5; D remains ambiguous. The V and J ends lost 3 bases and 3 bases respectively, with 7 bases between them. This CDR3 contains 13 residues. The germline V gene has CDR1 SGHDT and CDR2 YYEEEE. CDR3 DNA sequence: TGTGCCAGCAGCTACAGTAACAATCAGCCCCAGCATTTT. Translation gives CASSYSNNQPQHF.

The chain joins TRBV28 to TRBJ1-2; D gene ambiguous. V lost 6 bases to trimming and J lost 0 bases, with 14 bases between them. The germline V gene encodes CDR1 MDHEN and CDR2 SYDVKM. This CDR3 has 15 residues. The CDR3 reads CASRPPGGANYGYTF. In DNA form, the CDR3 reads TGTGCCAGCAGGCCCCCCGGCGGAGCTAACTATGGCTACACCTTC.

By share of the sample, this clone is medium-sized. V is TRBV27 and J is TRBJ1-1; D gene uncertain. Trimming removed 3 bases at V and 1 base at J, with 6 bases between. This CDR3 has 13 residues. CDR1 is MNHEY, CDR2 SMNVEV, per germline (reference sequence). In nucleotides, the CDR3 is TGTGCCAGCAGTTTGTCAGAGAACACTGAAGCTTTCTTT. It yields the protein CASSLSENTEAFF.

This chain connects TRBV7-2 to TRBJ2-3, with TRBD2 as a possible D gene (6 bases). CDR3 length: 16 amino acids. Germline-derived CDR1 and CDR2 are SGHTA and FQGNSA. V was trimmed by 1 base and J by 0 bases, leaving 11 bases between them. The CDR3 nucleotides are TGTGCCAGCAGCTTAGTAGCGGCCACGAGCACAGATACGCAGTATTTT. This encodes CASSLVAATSTDTQYF.